The clone carrying this T cell receptor beta chain was recorded at least ten times. Its antigen is currently unknown. Via MiXCR, TCRdb re-called the reads, giving one row per CDR3 protein. The sample lists 450,000 to 550,000 distinct CDR3 sequences; about 42% were seen once. Per the germline V gene, CDR1 is SGHTA and CDR2 is FQGNSA. The V end lost 5 bases, the J end lost 4 bases, and 19 bases lay between the germline ends. The CDR3 has 16 residues. The sample comes from a study of T cell repertoires in cytomegalovirus infection. The clonotype was recovered from a human donor in good health (CMV status not recorded). Some clones in this sample may be carry-over from other donors' samples. The input for sequencing was cultured PBMCs, taken from culture after CMV antigen stimulation. The V gene is TRBV7-2, the J gene TRBJ2-3; TRBD2 is a possible D gene (5 bases). The CDR3 DNA reads as TGTGCCAGCAGCCCCAATACGGGGAGATTAGCAGATACGCAGTATTTT. This codes for CASSPNTGRLADTQYF.